This TCR beta chain was documented in a study of cytomegalovirus exposure and HLA in healthy donors. Study results and limitations: Another analysis was done later, and it associated 17,000 or so TCR beta sequences with HLA alleles at 0.05 false discovery rate.

In the case of this clone: Its matching antigen is unknown.

V was cut by 2 bases and J by 2 bases, with 15 bases left in between. The CDR3 spans 16 residues. CDR1 is MNHEY, CDR2 SVGAGI, per germline. The PCR employed 60 Vbeta primers together with 13 Jbeta primers. Using immunoSEQ multiplex PCR, the repertoire was profiled, and TCRdb retains in-frame clones only, with some absent. The table records 40,000 or so clones, roughly 90% of them present only once. This TCR was recovered from a woman between 40 and 50 years old in good health and CMV-seropositive. V gene TRBV6-5 combines with J gene TRBJ2-5; maybe TRBD1 (6 bases). The specimen was PBMCs. This CDR3 reads CASSYRWGPVQETQYF. In nucleotides, the CDR3 is TGTGCCAGCAGTTACCGTTGGGGGCCCGTACAAGAGACCCAGTACTTC.